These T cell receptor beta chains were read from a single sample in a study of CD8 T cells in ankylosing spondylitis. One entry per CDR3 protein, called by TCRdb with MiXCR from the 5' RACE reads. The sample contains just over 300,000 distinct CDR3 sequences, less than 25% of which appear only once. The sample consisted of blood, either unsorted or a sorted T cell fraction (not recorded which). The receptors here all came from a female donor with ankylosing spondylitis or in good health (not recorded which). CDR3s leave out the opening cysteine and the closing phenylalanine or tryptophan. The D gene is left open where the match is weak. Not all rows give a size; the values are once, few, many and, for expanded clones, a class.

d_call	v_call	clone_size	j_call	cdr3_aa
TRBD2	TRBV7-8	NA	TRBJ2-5	ASSPGVQREAGETQY
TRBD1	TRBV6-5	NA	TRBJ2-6	ASSYIGGRVTSGANVLT
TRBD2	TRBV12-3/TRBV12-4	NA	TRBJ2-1	ASSPRGSGRRNEQF
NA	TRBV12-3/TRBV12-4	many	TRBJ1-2	ASSLRQGFIYGYT
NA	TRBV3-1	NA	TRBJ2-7	ASSQGMGGGQY
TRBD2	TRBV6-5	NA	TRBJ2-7	ASSYSGTSGHLLSYEQY
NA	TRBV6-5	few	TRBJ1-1	ASSYSIGTNTEAF
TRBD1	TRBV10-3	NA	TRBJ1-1	AISTGDRPGGEAF
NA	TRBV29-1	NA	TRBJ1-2	SAYLSGGYT
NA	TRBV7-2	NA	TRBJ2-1	ASRREGLAEQF
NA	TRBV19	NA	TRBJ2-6	ASSMWNGANVLT
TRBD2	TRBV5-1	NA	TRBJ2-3	ASSPLVAGLGTDTQY
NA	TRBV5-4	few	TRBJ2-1	ASSPPDLHNEQF
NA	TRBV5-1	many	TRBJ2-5	ASSLDEGTPGQETQY
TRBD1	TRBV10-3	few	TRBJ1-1	AISARQGEAF
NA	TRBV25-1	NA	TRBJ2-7	ASSDNPATYEQY
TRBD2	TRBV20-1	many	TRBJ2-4	SARDASGSKNIQY
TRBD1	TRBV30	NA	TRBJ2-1	AWSPGTASYNEQF
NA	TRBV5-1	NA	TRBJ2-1	ASSLRQGVGGEQF
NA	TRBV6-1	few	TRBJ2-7	ASGGIAREQY
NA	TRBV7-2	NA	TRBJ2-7	ASSPSEYSYEQY
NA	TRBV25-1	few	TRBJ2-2	ASTPYENTGELF
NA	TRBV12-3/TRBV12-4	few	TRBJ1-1	ASGPVRSGEAF
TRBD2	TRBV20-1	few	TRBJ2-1	SARRPTLLAGEDEQF
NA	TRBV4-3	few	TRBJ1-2	ASSQDKSANYGYT
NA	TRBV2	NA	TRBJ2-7	ASIEGSPYEQY
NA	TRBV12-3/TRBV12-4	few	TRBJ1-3	ASSTRAGNTIY
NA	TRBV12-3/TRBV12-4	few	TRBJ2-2	ASSFTLTALNTGELF
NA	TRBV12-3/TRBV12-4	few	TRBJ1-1	ASSLGSMLGGTEAF
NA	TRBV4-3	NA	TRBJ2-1	ASSQRYNEQF
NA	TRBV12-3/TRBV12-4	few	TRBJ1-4	ASTIGAGDASVLF
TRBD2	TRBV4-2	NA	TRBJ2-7	ASSLHPTSAPYEQY
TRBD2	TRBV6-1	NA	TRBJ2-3	ASGRAGGPVDTQY